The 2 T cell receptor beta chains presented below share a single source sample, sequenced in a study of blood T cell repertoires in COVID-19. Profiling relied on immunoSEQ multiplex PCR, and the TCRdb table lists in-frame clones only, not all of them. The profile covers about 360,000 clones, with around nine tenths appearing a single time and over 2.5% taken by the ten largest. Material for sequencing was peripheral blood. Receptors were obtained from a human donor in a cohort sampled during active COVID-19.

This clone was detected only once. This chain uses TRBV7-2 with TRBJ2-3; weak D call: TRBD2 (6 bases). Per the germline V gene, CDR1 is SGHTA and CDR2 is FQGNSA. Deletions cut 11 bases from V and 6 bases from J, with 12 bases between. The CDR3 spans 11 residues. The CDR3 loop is CAVSGGDTQYF. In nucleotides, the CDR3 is TGTGCCGTGTCTGGGGGGGATACGCAGTATTTT.

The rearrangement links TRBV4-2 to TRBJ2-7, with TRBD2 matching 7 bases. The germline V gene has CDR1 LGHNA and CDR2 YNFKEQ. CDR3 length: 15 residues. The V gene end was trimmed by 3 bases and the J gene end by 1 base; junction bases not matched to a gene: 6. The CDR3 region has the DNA TGTGCCAGCAGCCAGACCGGGACTAATTCCTACGAGCAGTACTTC. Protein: CASSQTGTNSYEQYF.